This note documents a single T cell receptor (beta chain) sequence. Profiled with immunoSEQ multiplex PCR; TCRdb holds only in-frame clones, not every one. This table holds some 170,000 clones, roughly four fifths found once. Germline assignment: CDR1 LNHNV and CDR2 YYDKDF (reference sequence). The CDR3 has 14 residues. V was cut by 5 bases and J by 6 bases, with 13 bases left in between. This sample was taken from a study of blood T cell repertoires in COVID-19. Study context: The analysed material was cDNA or gDNA that came from T cells, B-cell-depleted T cells, or PBMCs.

This TCR was recovered from a man between 60 and 75 years old with active or convalescent COVID-19. Input material: peripheral blood. This chain links TRBV15 with TRBJ2-2; maybe TRBD1 (5 bases). The CDR3 is CATSGYTGPGELFF. CDR3 bases: TGTGCCACCAGCGGATACACAGGTCCCGGGGAGCTGTTTTTT.